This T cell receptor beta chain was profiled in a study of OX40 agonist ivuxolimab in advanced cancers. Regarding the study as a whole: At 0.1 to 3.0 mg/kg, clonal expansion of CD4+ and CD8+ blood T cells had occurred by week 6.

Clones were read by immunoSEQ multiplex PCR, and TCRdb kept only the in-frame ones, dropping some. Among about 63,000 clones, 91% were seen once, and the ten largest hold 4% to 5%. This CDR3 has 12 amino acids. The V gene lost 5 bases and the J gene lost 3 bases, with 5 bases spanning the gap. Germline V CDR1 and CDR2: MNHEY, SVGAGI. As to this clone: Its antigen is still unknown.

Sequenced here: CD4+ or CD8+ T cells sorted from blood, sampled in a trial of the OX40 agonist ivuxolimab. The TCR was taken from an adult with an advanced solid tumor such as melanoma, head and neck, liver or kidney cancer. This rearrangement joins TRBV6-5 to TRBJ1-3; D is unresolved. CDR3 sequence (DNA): TGTGCCAGCAGTCCCGGTGGAAACACCATATATTTT. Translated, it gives CASSPGGNTIYF.